The T cell receptor beta chain under discussion was sequenced for a study of T cell repertoires in cytomegalovirus infection (dated by TCRdb to 2018 to 2020). Turning to the overall study: Donor HLA type was relevant to the analysis, because carriage of CMV infection together with the matching HLA type was indicated by public TCR beta signatures. What the work shows at the level of the full study, not this receptor alone: The ex vivo response was dominated by HLA-C-restricted CMV-specific TCR beta clonotypes, and the single most frequent clonotype in two of eight donors was supplied by these HLA-C-restricted clonotypes. In both this cohort and an independent cohort of a few hundred donors, the cumulative frequency of public TCR beta family members distinguished carriers of CMV infection plus the relevant HLA type.

A note on this clonotype: The specificity of this receptor is unknown. The sample holds no much larger clone one base away, and base qualities are not on file.

According to the germline V gene (reference sequence), CDR1 reads SEHNR and CDR2 reads FQNEAQ. From its cysteine to its phenylalanine, the CDR3 spans 15 amino acids. The DNA shown is the 45-base CDR3, in frame from base 1. A distance of 10 bases separates the germline ends of V and J, which lose 1 base and 1 base respectively. Instrument used: Illumina HiSeq 1500. TCRdb itself trimmed the public reads at Q25 with fastp, ran MiXCR and retained productive beta chains. Each record represents a unique CDR3 protein, reported with the most common genes and DNA among its rows. The sample table shows about 680,000 distinct CDR3 sequences, and 20% to 25% are seen once. The leading ten clones occupy 8% of the sample.

Material for sequencing was CD8+ T cells from PBMCs. The receptor was derived from a human donor in good health (CMV status not recorded). Some clones in this sample may be carry-over from other donors' samples. Recombination joined TRBV7-9 with TRBJ1-1; possibly the D gene is TRBD1, per 6 matching bases. The DNA is as follows: TGTGCCAGCAGCTTAGGAGGGGGGCAGAACACTGAAGCTTTCTTT. It specifies CASSLGGGQNTEAFF.